The clone carrying this T cell receptor (beta chain) showed up many times. Its antigen remains unidentified. The data were obtained in a study of response to subunit inactivated influenza vaccine. The study's findings and limits: Authors proposed each seasonal influenza vaccination draws in few new T cells.

TCRdb itself ran the RT-PCR reads through MiXCR, one entry per CDR3 protein. Of about 180,000 distinct CDR3 sequences in the sample, around 9% are singletons; the top ten hold around 9.9%. Germline-derived CDR1 and CDR2 are SGHDT and YYEEEE. Trimming left V 5 bases short and J 6 bases short, with 10 bases between. The CDR3 sequence is 12 residues long. The specimen comprised non-naive T cells sorted from PBMCs, sampled on the day of vaccination. The chain is built from TRBV5-6 and TRBJ2-3; D perhaps matches TRBD1 (5 bases). The TCR sequence derives from a man aged 50-60 years who received an inactivated influenza vaccine. The CDR3 DNA follows: TGTGCCAGCAGTGTAGGGGCTGATACGCAGTATTTT. Encoded protein: CASSVGADTQYF.